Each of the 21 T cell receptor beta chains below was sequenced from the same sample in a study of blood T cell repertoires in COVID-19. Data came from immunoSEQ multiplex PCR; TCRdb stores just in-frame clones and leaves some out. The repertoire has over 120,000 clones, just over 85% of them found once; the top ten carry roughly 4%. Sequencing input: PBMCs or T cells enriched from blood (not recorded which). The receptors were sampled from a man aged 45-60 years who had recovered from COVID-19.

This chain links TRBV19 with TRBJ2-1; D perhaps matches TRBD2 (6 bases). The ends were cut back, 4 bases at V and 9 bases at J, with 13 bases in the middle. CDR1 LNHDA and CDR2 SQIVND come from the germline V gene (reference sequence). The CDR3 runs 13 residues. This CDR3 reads CASSSGVWGEQFF. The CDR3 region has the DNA TGTGCCAGTAGTAGCGGGGTATGGGGTGAGCAGTTCTTC.

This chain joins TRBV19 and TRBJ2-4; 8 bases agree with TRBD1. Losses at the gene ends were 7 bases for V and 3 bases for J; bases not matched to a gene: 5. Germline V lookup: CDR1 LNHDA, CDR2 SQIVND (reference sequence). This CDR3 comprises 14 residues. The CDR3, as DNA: TGTGCCAGTACCGACAGGGGTGGCAAAAACATTCAGTACTTC. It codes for CASTDRGGKNIQYF.

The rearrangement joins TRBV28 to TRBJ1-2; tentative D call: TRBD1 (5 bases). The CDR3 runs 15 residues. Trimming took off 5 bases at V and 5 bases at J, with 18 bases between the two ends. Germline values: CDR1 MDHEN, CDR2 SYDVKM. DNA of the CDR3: TGTGCCAGCAGTACCCGGTGGGGCAGCTTTTATGGCTACACCTTC. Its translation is CASSTRWGSFYGYTF.

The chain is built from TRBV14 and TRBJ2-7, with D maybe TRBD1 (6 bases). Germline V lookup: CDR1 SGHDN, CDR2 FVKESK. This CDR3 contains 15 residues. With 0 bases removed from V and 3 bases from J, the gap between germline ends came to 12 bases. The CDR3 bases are TGTGCCAGCAGCCAAGAGATTACAGGGAACTACGAGCAGTACTTC. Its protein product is CASSQEITGNYEQYF. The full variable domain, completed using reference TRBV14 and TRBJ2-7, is EAGVTQFPSHSVIEKGQTVTLRCDPISGHDNLYWYRRVMGKEIKFLLHFVKESKQDESGMPNNRFLAERTGGTYSTLKVQPAELEDSGVYFCASSQEITGNYEQYFGPGTRLTVT.

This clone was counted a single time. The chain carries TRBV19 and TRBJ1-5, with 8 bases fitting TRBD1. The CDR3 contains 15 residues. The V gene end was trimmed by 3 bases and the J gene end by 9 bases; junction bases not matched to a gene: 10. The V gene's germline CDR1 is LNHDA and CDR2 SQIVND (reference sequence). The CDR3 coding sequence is TGTGCCAGTAGTATGAGACAGGGGTGGAATGGGCCCCAGCATTTT. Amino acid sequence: CASSMRQGWNGPQHF.

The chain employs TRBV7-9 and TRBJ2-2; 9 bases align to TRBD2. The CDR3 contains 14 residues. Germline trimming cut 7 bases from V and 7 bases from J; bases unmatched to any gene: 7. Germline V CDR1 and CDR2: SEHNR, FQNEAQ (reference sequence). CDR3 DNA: TGTGCCAGCACCAAGGCTAGCGGGAACGGGGAGCTGTTTTTT. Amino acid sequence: CASTKASGNGELFF.

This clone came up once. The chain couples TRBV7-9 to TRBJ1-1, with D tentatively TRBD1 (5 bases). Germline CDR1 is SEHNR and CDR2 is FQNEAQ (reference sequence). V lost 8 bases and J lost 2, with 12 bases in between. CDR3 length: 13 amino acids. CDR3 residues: CASGTRDNTEAFF. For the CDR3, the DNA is TGTGCCAGCGGGACTCGGGACAACACTGAAGCTTTCTTT. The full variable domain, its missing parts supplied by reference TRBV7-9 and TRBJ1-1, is DTGVSQNPRHKITKRGQNVTFRCDPISEHNRLYWYRQTLGQGPEFLTYFQNEAQLEKSRLLSDRFSAERPKGSFSTLEIQRTEQGDSAMYLCASGTRDNTEAFFGQGTRLTVV.

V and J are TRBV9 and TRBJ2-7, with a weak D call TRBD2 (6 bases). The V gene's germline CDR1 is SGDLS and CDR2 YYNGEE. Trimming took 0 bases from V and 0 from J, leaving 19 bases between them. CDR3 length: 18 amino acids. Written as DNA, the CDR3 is TGTGCCAGCAGCGTAGCCCCGGACTATTTTGTCAACTCCTACGAGCAGTACGTC. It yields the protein CASSVAPDYFVNSYEQYV.

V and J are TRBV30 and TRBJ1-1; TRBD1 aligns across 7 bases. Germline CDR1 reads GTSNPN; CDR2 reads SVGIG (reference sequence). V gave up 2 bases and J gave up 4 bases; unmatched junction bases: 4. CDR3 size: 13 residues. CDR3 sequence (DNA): TGTGCCTGGAGTATCCAGGGGGGCACTGAAGCTTTCTTT. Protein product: CAWSIQGGTEAFF.

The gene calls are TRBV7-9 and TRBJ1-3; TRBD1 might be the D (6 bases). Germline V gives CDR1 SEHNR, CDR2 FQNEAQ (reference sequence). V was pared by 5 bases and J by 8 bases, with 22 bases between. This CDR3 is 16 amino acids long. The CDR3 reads CASSTPRGGLKDTIYF. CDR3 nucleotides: TGTGCCAGCAGCACCCCAAGGGGGGGCCTCAAGGACACCATATATTTT.

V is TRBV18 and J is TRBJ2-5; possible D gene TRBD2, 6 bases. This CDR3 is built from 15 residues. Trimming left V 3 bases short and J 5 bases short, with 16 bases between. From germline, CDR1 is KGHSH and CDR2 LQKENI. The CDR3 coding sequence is TGTGCCAGCTCACCCAACTCGGGCGGAGGGGAGACCCAGTACTTC. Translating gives CASSPNSGGGETQYF.

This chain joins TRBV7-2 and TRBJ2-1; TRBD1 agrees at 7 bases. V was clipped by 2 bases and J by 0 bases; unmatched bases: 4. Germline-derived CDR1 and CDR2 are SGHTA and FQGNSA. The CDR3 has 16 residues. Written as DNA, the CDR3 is TGTGCCAGCAGCTTAAGCAGGGGGAGCTCCTACAATGAGCAGTTCTTC. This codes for CASSLSRGSSYNEQFF.

Here the CDR3 DNA reads TGTGCCAGCAGCTTGGGGACATCCAATAATTCACCCCTCCACTTT. It yields the protein CASSLGTSNNSPLHF. V usage is TRBV7-3 and J usage is TRBJ1-6; D might be TRBD1 (6 bases). V shed 3 bases and J shed 5 bases, with 11 bases lying between them. The CDR3 totals 15 residues. The germline gives CDR1 SGHTA, CDR2 FQGTGA.

CDR3 residues: CASSAPGLATNEQFF. The CDR3 coding sequence is TGTGCCAGCAGCGCTCCGGGACTAGCGACCAATGAGCAGTTCTTC. The chain is built from TRBV5-4 and TRBJ2-1; TRBD2 matches 10 bases. The V segment lost 4 bases and the J segment 6 bases; nucleotides outside the gene matches: 7. The V gene's germline CDR1 is SGHNT and CDR2 YYREEE (reference sequence). The CDR3 is 15 residues long. Together with reference TRBV5-4 and TRBJ2-1, the CDR3 gives the full variable domain: ETGVTQSPTHLIKTRGQQVTLRCSSQSGHNTVSWYQQALGQGPQFIFQYYREEENGRGNFPPRFSGLQFPNYSSELNVNALELDDSALYLCASSAPGLATNEQFFGPGTRLTVL.

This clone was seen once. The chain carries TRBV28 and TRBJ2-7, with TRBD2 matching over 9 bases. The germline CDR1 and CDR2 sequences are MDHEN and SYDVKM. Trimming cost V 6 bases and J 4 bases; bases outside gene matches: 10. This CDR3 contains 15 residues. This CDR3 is CASSSTGTSFYEQYF. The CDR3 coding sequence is TGTGCCAGCAGCTCTACCGGGACTAGCTTTTACGAGCAGTACTTC.

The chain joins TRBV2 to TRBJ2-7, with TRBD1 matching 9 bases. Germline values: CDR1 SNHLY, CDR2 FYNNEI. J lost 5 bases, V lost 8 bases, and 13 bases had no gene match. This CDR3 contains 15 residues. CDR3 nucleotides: TGTGCCAGCGCCCCCGGGACAGGGATCGTAGACGAGCAGTACTTC. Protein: CASAPGTGIVDEQYF.

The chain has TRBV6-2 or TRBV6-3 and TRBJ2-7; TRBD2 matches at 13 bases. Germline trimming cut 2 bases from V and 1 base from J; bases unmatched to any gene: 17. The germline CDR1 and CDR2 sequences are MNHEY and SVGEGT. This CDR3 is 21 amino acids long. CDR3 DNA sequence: TGTGCCAGCAGTTACCTCATCGGGACAGTGGGACTAGCGGGAAGGTCCTACGAGCAGTACTTC. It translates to CASSYLIGTVGLAGRSYEQYF.

The DNA for the CDR3 is TGTGCCAGCAGCTTTAAGACAGATACTGAAGCTTTCTTT. Its protein is CASSFKTDTEAFF. The chain joins TRBV7-9 to TRBJ1-1, with TRBD1 as a possible D gene (5 bases). This CDR3 spans 13 amino acids. In germline, CDR1 is SEHNR, CDR2 FQNEAQ (reference sequence). Trimming removed 3 bases at V and 5 bases at J, with 10 bases between.

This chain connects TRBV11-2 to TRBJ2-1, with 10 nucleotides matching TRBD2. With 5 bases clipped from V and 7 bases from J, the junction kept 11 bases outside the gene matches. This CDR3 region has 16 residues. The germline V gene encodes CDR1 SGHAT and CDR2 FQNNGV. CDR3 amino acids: CASSSMSLAGVNEQFF. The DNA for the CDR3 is TGTGCCAGCAGCAGTATGTCCCTAGCGGGAGTTAATGAGCAGTTCTTC. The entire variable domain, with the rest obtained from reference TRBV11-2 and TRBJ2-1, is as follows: EAGVAQSPRYKIIEKRQSVAFWCNPISGHATLYWYQQILGQGPKLLIQFQNNGVVDDSQLPKDRFSAERLKGVDSTLKIQPAKLEDSAVYLCASSSMSLAGVNEQFFGPGTRLTVL.

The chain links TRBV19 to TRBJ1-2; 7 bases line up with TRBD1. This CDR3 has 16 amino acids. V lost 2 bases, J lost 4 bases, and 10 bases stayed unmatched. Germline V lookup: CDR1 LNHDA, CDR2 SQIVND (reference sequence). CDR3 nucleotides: TGTGCCAGTAGTATACCGGGACAGACCCTTTCCTATGGCTACACCTTC. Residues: CASSIPGQTLSYGYTF. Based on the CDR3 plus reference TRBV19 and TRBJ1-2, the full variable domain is DGGITQSPKYLFRKEGQNVTLSCEQNLNHDAMYWYRQDPGQGLRLIYYSQIVNDFQKGDIAEGYSVSREKKESFPLTVTSAQKNPTAFYLCASSIPGQTLSYGYTFGSGTRLTVV.

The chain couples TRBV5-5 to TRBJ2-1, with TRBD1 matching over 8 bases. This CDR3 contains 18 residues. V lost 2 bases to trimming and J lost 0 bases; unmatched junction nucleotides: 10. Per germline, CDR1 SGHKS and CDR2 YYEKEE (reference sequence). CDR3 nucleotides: TGTGCCAGCAGCTTTTTCTCCAGGACAGGGCGCTCCTACAATGAGCAGTTCTTC. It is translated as CASSFFSRTGRSYNEQFF.